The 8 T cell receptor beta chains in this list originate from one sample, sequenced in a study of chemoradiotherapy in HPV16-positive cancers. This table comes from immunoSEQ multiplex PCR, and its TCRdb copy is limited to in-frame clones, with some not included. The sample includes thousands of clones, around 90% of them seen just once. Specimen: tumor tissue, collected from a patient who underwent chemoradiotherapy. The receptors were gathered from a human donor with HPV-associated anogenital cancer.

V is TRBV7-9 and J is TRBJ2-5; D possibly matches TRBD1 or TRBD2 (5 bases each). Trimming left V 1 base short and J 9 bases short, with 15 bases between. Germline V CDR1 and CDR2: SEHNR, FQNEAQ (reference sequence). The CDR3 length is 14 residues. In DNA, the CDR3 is TGTGCCAGCAGCTTAGAGGCCGGGGCGGTTCCCCAGTACTTC. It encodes CASSLEAGAVPQYF.

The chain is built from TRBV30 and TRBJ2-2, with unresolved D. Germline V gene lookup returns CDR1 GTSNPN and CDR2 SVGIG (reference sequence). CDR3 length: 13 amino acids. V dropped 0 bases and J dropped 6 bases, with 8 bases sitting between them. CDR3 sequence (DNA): TGTGCCTGGAGTGTACATGACGCCGGGGAGCTGTTTTTT. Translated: CAWSVHDAGELFF.

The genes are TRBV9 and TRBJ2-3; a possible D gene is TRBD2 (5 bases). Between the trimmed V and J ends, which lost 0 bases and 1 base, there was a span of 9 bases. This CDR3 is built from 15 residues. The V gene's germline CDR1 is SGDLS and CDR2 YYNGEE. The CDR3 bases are TGTGCCAGCAGCGTAGCTATTAGCGGCACAGATACGCAGTATTTT. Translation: CASSVAISGTDTQYF.

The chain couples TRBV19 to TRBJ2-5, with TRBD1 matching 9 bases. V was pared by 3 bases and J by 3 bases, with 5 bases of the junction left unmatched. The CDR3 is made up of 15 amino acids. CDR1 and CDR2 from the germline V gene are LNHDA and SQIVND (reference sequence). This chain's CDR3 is CASSIAGTGKETQYF. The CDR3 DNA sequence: TGTGCCAGTAGTATCGCCGGGACAGGGAAAGAGACCCAGTACTTC.

CDR3 residues: CASRVYRQGEGYTF. CDR3 bases: TGTGCCAGCAGAGTATATCGACAGGGGGAAGGCTACACCTTC. The chain recombines TRBV28 with TRBJ1-2, with 9 bases aligning to TRBD1. The germline CDR1 and CDR2 sequences are MDHEN and SYDVKM. V gave up 6 bases and J gave up 8 bases; unmatched junction bases: 10. CDR3 length: 14 amino acids.

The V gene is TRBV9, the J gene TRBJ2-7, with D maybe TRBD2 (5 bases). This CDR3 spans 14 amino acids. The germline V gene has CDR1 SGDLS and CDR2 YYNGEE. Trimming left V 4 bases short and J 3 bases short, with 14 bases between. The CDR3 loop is CASSTGLGLYEQYF. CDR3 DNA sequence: TGTGCCAGCAGCACTGGACTGGGCCTCTACGAGCAGTACTTC.

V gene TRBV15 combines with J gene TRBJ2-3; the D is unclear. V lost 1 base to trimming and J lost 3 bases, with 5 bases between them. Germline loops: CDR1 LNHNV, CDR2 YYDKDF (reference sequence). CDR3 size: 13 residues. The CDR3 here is CATSRAPTDTQYF. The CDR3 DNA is TGTGCCACCAGCAGAGCTCCTACAGATACGCAGTATTTT.

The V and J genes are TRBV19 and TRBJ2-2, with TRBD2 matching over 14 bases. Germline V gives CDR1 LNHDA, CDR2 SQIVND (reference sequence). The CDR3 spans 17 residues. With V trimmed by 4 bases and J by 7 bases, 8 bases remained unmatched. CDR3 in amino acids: CASSTRGLAGEVGELFF. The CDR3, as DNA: TGTGCCAGTAGTACTAGGGGACTAGCGGGAGAGGTCGGGGAGCTGTTTTTT.